This TCR beta chain was obtained from a study of early T cells in non-severe SARS-CoV-2 infection. This clonotype was observed many times. Its cognate antigen is unknown. Study outcomes and limitations: Anti-spike CD8 specificities were favored by VDJdb matching, whose results missed private and CD4 specificities.

Attachment of unique molecular identifiers was made to individual cDNA molecules. TCRdb re-analysed the 5' RACE reads in MiXCR, keeping a single row per CDR3 protein. This sample has about 64,000 distinct CDR3 sequences, with 4.9% found just once. Per germline, CDR1 SEHNR and CDR2 FQNEAQ (reference sequence). V shed 3 bases, J shed 7 bases, and the junction held 4 bases outside the gene matches. The CDR3 has 15 amino acids. Sequencing was performed on whole blood. The receptor comes from an adult who was a healthcare worker with PCR-confirmed SARS-CoV-2 infection or an uninfected control (not recorded which). V is TRBV7-9 and J is TRBJ2-2; TRBD1 agrees at 11 bases. The CDR3 sequence: CASSFWTGGSGELFF. In DNA form, the CDR3 reads TGTGCCAGCAGCTTCTGGACAGGGGGCAGCGGGGAGCTGTTTTTT.